This TCR beta chain was sequenced during a study of shared clonotypes between healthy human individuals. TCRdb's table, derived via immunoSEQ multiplex PCR, lists solely in-frame clones and lacks some. The table shows some 2 million clones, with 85% to 95% occurring only once. Per the germline V gene, CDR1 is LNHDA and CDR2 is SQIVND (reference sequence). V trimming: 3 bases; J trimming: 3 bases; junction bases outside the gene matches: 9. This CDR3 is built from 17 residues. About this clone itself: What it binds is not known.

Study results and limitations: The four-donor shared clonotypes exceeded non-shared clonotypes in generation probability, with non-shared ones scoring lower.

Only CD45RO-negative cells positively selected for CCR7 counted as naive CD8 cells, so terminally differentiated effector memory CD45RA+ cells were excluded. The rearrangement joins TRBV19 to TRBJ2-1; 9 positions agree with TRBD2. The source is a man between 18 and 29 years old in good health. Source material: naive CD8+ T cells sorted from blood. The CDR3, as DNA: TGTGCCAGTAGTATGGGTAAGGAGCGGGAGGTCTACAATGAGCAGTTCTTC. Its protein product is CASSMGKEREVYNEQFF.